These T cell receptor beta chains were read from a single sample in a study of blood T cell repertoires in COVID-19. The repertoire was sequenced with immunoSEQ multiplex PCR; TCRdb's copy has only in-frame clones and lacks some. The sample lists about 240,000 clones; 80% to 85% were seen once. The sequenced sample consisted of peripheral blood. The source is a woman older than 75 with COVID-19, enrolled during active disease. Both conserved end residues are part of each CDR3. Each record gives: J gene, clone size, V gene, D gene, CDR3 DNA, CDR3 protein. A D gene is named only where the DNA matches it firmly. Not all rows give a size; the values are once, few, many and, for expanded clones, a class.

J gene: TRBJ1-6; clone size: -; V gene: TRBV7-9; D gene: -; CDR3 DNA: TGTGCCAGCAGCTTAGGGCAGTCCAATTCACCCCTCCACTTT; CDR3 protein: CASSLGQSNSPLHF
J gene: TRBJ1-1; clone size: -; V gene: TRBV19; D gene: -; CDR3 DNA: TGTGCCAGTAGGGGTCATATGGGGGCGCTTGAAGCTTTCTTT; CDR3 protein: CASRGHMGALEAFF
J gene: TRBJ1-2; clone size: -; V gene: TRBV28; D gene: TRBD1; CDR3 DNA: TGTGCCAGCAGATCCGGGACAGGGGGCGACTATGGCTACACCTTC; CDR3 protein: CASRSGTGGDYGYTF
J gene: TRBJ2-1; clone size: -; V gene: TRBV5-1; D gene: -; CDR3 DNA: TGCGCCAGCAGCTTTACTGCTTACAATGAGCAGTTCTTC; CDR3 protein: CASSFTAYNEQFF
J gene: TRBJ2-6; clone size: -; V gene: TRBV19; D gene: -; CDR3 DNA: TGTGCCAGTAGTATGGGGGCTACTGGGGCCAACGTCCTGACTTTC; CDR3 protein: CASSMGATGANVLTF
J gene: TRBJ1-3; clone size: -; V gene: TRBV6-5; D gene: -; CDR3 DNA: TGTGCCAGCAGTTACTCGTCCGGGACAACTGGAAACACCATATATTTT; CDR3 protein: CASSYSSGTTGNTIYF
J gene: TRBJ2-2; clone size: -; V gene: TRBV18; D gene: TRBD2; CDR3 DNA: TGTGCCAGCTCCAGGGGACTAGCGGACACCGGGGAGCTGTTTTTT; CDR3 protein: CASSRGLADTGELFF
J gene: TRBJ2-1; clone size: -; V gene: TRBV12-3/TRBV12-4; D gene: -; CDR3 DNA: TGTGCCAGCAGACCTACAGGGATCAATGAGCAGTTCTTC; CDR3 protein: CASRPTGINEQFF
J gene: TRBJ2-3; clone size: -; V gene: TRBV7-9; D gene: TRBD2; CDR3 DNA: TGTGCCAGCAGCCCCGGACTAGCGGGACGCCGCACAGATACGCAGTATTTT; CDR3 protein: CASSPGLAGRRTDTQYF
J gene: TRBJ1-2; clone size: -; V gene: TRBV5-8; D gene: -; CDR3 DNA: TGTGCCAGCAGCTTAATACAGGGCGGTCGCTATGGCTACACCTTC; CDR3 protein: CASSLIQGGRYGYTF
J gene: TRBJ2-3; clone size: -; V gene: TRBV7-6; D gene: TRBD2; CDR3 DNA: TGTGCCAGCAGCCCTAATAGCGGGAGATCAGATACGCAGTATTTT; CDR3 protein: CASSPNSGRSDTQYF
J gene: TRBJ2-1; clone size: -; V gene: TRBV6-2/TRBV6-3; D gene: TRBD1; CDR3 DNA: TGTGCCAGCAGTCTTCAGGGGGTAACCTACAATGAGCAGTTCTTC; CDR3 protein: CASSLQGVTYNEQFF
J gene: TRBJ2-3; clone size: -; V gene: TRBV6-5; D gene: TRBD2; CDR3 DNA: TGTGCCAGCAGCCCGGGAGGACCACCAGGTACGCAGTATTTT; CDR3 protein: CASSPGGPPGTQYF
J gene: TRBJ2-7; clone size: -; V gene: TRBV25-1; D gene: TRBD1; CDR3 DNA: TGTGCCAGCAGTCACAGGGGGCCCCTCTACGAGCAGTACTTC; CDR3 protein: CASSHRGPLYEQYF
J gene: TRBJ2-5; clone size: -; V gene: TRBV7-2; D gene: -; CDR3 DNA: TGTGCCAGCAGTAAATACCAAGAGACCCAGTACTTC; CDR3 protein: CASSKYQETQYF
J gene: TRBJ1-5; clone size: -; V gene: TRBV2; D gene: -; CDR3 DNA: TGTGCCAGCAGGGGGAACAGGAATAGCAATCAGCCCCAGCATTTT; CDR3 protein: CASRGNRNSNQPQHF
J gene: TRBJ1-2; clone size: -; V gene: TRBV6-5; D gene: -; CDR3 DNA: TGTTGCGAGGGGGAGAACTATGGCTACACCTTC; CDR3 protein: CCEGENYGYTF
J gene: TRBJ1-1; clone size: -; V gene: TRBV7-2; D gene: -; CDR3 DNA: TGTGCCAGCAGCTTAGGAGGGATCATGAACACTGAAGCTTTCTTT; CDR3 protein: CASSLGGIMNTEAFF
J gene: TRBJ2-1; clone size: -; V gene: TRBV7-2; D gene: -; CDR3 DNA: TGTGCCAGCAGCCCCCCGAGTACCAATGAGCAGTTCTTC; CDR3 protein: CASSPPSTNEQFF
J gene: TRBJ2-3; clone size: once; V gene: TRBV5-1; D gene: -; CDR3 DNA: TGCGCCAGCAGCTTGGACCGGGGCACAGATACGCAGTATTTT; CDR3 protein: CASSLDRGTDTQYF
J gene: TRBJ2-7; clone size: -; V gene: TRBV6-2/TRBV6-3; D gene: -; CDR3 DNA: TGTGCCAGCAGTTTCCTCCAGCGCGACGAGCAGTACTTC; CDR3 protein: CASSFLQRDEQYF
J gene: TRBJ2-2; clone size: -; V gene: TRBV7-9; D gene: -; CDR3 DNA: TGTGCCAGCAGCCCAAGTGGCTGGGCGGCAGGGATCACCGGGGAGCTGTTTTTT; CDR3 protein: CASSPSGWAAGITGELFF
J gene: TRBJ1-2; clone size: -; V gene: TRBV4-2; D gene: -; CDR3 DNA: TGTGCCAGCAGCCAAGCGAACTATGGCTACACCTTC; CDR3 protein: CASSQANYGYTF
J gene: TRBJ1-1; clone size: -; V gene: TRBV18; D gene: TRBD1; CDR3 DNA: TGTGCCAGCTCACCCATGGGACAGGTCGGTGGGAGGAACACTGAAGCTTTCTTT; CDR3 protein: CASSPMGQVGGRNTEAFF
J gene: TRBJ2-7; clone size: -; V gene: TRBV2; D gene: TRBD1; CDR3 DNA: TGTGCCAGCAGTATACCCGGGACAGGGGGCGCCTCCTACGAGCAGTACTTC; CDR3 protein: CASSIPGTGGASYEQYF
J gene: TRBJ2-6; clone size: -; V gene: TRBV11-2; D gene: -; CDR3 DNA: TGTGCCAGCAGTTCCCGAGGGACTGGGGCCAACGTCCTGACTTTC; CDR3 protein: CASSSRGTGANVLTF
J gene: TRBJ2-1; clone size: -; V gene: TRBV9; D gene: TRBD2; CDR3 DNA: TGTGCCAGCAGCGTAGGAGTAGCGGGGGTCTACAATGAGCAGTTCTTC; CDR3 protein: CASSVGVAGVYNEQFF
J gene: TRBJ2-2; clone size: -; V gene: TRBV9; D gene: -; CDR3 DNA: TGTGCCAGCAGCGTAGTTATCGGGGAGCTGTTTTTT; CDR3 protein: CASSVVIGELFF
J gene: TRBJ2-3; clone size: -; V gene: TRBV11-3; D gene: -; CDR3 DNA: TGTGCCAGCAGCTCTTCATCGGCAGATACGCAGTATTTT; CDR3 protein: CASSSSSADTQYF
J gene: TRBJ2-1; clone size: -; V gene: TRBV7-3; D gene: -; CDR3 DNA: TGTGCCAGCAGCAAAACCGGCGGGGCTAGTCCCTCCTACAATGAGCAGTTCTTC; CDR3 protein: CASSKTGGASPSYNEQFF
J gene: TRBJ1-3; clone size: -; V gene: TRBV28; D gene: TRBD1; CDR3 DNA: TGTGCCAGCAGGACAGGGAGCTCTGGAAACACCATATATTTT; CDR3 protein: CASRTGSSGNTIYF
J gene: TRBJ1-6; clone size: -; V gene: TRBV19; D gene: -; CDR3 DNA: TGTGCCAGTAGTATCAACAGTTGGAATTCACCCCTCCACTTT; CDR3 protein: CASSINSWNSPLHF
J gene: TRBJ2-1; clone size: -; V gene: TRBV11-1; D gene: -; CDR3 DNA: TGTGCCAGCAGCTTAGGTAGGAGCGCTGAGCAGTTCTTC; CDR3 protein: CASSLGRSAEQFF
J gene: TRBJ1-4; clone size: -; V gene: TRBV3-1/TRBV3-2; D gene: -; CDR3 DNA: TGTGCCAGCAGCCAAGACAGAGGTTGGGAGGAAAAACTGTTTTTT; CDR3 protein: CASSQDRGWEEKLFF
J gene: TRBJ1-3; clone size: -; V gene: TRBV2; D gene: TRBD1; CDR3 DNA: TGTGCCAGCAGTGAATTACCGTCGCCGAGGACAGGGATAAACACCATATATTTT; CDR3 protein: CASSELPSPRTGINTIYF
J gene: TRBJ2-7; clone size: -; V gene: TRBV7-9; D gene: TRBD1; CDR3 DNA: TGTGCCAGCAGCGAACAGGGGATGGGGGAGCAGTACTTC; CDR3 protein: CASSEQGMGEQYF
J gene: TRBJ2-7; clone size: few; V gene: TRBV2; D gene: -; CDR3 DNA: TGTGCCAGCAGGGTGGACATCCTATACGAGCAGTACTTC; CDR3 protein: CASRVDILYEQYF
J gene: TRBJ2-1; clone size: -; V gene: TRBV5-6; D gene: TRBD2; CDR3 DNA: TGTGCCAGCAGCTTGAGGACTAGCGGGAGTTACAATGAGCAGTTCTTC; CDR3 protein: CASSLRTSGSYNEQFF
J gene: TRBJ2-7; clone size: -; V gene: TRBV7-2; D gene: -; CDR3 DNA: TGTGCCAGCAGCTTAGAAGCGAACTCCGCCTACGAGCAGTACTTC; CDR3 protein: CASSLEANSAYEQYF
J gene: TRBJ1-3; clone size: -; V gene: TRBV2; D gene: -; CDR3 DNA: TGTGCCAGCAGTGTTCACAGCTCTGGAAACACCATATATTTT; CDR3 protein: CASSVHSSGNTIYF
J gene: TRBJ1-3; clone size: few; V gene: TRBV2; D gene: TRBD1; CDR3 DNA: TGTGCCAGCAGTGAAGAAGCGACAGGGAATGGAAACACCATATATTTT; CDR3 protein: CASSEEATGNGNTIYF
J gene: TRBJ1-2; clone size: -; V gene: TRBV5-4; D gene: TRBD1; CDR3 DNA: TGTGCCAGCAGCCCCGGACAGGACTATGGCTACACCTTC; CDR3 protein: CASSPGQDYGYTF
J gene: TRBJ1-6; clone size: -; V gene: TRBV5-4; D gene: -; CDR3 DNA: TGTGCCAGCTCCCCCGGGACACAGTATAATTCACCCCTCCACTTT; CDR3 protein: CASSPGTQYNSPLHF
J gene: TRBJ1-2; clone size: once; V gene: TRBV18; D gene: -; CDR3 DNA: TGTGCCAGCTCACTTCCGGGGGGGCCCCTTAGGAGCTACACCTTC; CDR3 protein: CASSLPGGPLRSYTF
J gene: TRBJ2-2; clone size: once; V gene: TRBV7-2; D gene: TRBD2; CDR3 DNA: TGTGCCAGCAGCTTAGCACGGACTAGCGGGATAACCGGGGAGCTGTTTTTT; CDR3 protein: CASSLARTSGITGELFF
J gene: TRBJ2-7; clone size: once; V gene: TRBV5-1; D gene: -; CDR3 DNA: TGCGCCAGCACCTTAGGGGCCTTTCAATACGAGCAGTACTTC; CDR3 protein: CASTLGAFQYEQYF
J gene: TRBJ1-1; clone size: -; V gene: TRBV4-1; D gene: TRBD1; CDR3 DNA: TGCGCCAGCAGCCGTGGGACAGGGATCATGAACACTGAAGCTTTCTTT; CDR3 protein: CASSRGTGIMNTEAFF
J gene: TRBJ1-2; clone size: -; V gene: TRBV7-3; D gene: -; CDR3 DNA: TGTGCCAGCAGCTTGGGGACAACTAACTATGGCTACACCTTC; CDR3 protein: CASSLGTTNYGYTF
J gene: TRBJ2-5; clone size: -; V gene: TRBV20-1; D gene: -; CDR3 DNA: TGCAGCGGGGGAGGGGGAGAGACCCAGTACTTC; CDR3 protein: CSGGGGETQYF
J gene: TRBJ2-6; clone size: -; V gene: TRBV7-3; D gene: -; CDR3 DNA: TGTGCCAGCAGCTCGCCTATTGGGGCCAACGTCCTGACTTTC; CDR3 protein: CASSSPIGANVLTF
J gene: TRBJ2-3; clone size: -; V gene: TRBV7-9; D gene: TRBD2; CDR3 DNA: TGTGCCAGCCTCAGCGGGGGTAGCACAGATACGCAGTATTTT; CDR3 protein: CASLSGGSTDTQYF